One and the same sample provided the 17 T cell receptor beta chains below, sequenced in a study of shared T cell receptors in the human thymus (dated by TCRdb to the early 2020s). Library method: the immunoSEQ multiplex PCR assay. TCRdb mirrors the immuneACCESS table, restricted to in-frame sequences. Some clones are absent from its copies; in checked studies, under half trace to an unresolved V gene, and the reason for the others is unknown. The sample table contains some 700,000 clones; only one count was recorded for more than 75% of them. The ten largest clones represent about 0.01% of the sample. The sample was also linked to a second study, of human thymus T cells.

Sequencing used thymocytes. The origin of the receptors is a boy less than two years old with a congenital heart defect. Donor details come from another sample of the same person, matched by shared clones.

The rearrangement links TRBV7-9 to TRBJ2-3, with TRBD2 as a possible D gene (5 bases). The ends were cut back, 2 bases at V and 6 bases at J, with 12 bases in the middle. The length of the CDR3 is 14 residues. Germline V CDR1 and CDR2: SEHNR, FQNEAQ (reference sequence). The CDR3 loop is CASSLRREGDTQYF. CDR3 nucleotide sequence: TGTGCCAGCAGCTTACGTCGGGAAGGGGATACGCAGTATTTT.

This chain joins TRBV4-1 and TRBJ2-5, with TRBD2 matching 11 bases. There are 16 residues in the CDR3. In germline, CDR1 is MGHRA, CDR2 YSYEKL. Trimming at V came to 3 bases and at J to 3 bases, leaving 6 bases not matched to a gene. The CDR3 region is CASSQAPGLAEETQYF. The CDR3 DNA follows: TGCGCCAGCAGCCAGGCTCCGGGACTAGCGGAAGAGACCCAGTACTTC.

The rearrangement uses TRBV13 and TRBJ2-3, with a possible D match to TRBD2 (5 bases). Germline CDR1 reads PRHDT; CDR2 reads FYEKMQ (reference sequence). The CDR3 loop spans 14 amino acids. Trimming took 8 bases from V and 0 from J, leaving 12 bases between them. DNA of the CDR3: TGTGCCAGCCTTAGCGACCCTAGCACAGATACGCAGTATTTT. Amino acid sequence: CASLSDPSTDTQYF.

J is TRBJ1-1 and V is TRBV11-3, with D tentatively TRBD1 (5 bases). This CDR3 spans 17 amino acids. V lost 3 bases and J 0 bases, leaving 17 bases between the germline ends. Germline CDR1 is SGHNT and CDR2 is YENEEA. CDR3 DNA sequence: TGTGCCAGCAGCTTCCGGACACCCTCGGGGGTGAACACTGAAGCTTTCTTT. Amino acids: CASSFRTPSGVNTEAFF. The full variable domain, in which reference TRBV11-3 and TRBJ1-1 provide the parts outside the CDR3, is EAGVVQSPRYKIIEKKQPVAFWCNPISGHNTLYWYLQNLGQGPELLIRYENEEAVDDSQLPKDRFSAERLKGVDSTLKIQPAELGDSAVYLCASSFRTPSGVNTEAFFGQGTRLTVV.

The CDR3 region is CAIADGTSGKQQKLDTQYF. CDR3 bases: TGTGCCATAGCAGACGGGACTAGCGGGAAACAACAAAAGTTGGATACGCAGTATTTT. This chain uses TRBV10-3 with TRBJ2-3; 13 bases agree with TRBD2. In germline, CDR1 is ENHRY, CDR2 SYGVKD. J lost 6 bases, V lost 9 bases, and 21 bases had no gene match. There are 19 residues in the CDR3.

The V and J genes are TRBV7-9 and TRBJ1-5; 8 positions agree with TRBD1. CDR3 length: 18 amino acids. Trimming took 4 bases from V and 6 from J; bases not matched to a gene: 17. The germline V gene encodes CDR1 SEHNR and CDR2 FQNEAQ (reference sequence). CDR3 residues: CASSSNSPRQGRFQPQHF. The CDR3 bases are TGTGCCAGCAGCTCGAACTCCCCACGACAGGGGAGGTTTCAGCCCCAGCATTTT.

The chain employs TRBV11-2 and TRBJ2-7, with 14 bases aligning to TRBD2. CDR1 is SGHAT, CDR2 FQNNGV, per germline. Unmatched junction bases numbered 3, after V lost 1 base and J lost 4 bases. This CDR3 contains 16 residues. In nucleotides, the CDR3 is TGTGCCAGCAGCTTAGCGGGACTAGCGGGAGTATACGAGCAGTACTTC. It codes for CASSLAGLAGVYEQYF.

This chain joins TRBV5-1 and TRBJ1-5; 7 bases map to TRBD1. The CDR3 has 15 amino acids. The ends lost 4 bases at V and 3 bases at J; junction bases unmatched: 7. The V gene's germline CDR1 is SGHRS and CDR2 YFSETQ. CDR3 DNA sequence: TGCGCCAGCAGCCTGACAGGGACCCCCAATCAGCCCCAGCATTTT. It codes for CASSLTGTPNQPQHF.

The chain joins TRBV18 to TRBJ2-1; TRBD2 agrees at 8 bases. This CDR3 has 15 amino acids. Trimming removed 2 bases from V and 7 bases from J; junction bases left unmatched: 7. Germline V gene lookup returns CDR1 KGHSH and CDR2 LQKENI. The CDR3 loop is CASSPASGPSNEQFF. The CDR3 nucleotides read TGTGCCAGCTCACCAGCTAGCGGGCCCTCTAATGAGCAGTTCTTC.

The J gene is TRBJ2-7, the V gene TRBV28, with 9 bases aligning to TRBD2. There are 16 residues in the CDR3. CDR1 and CDR2 from the germline V gene are MDHEN and SYDVKM. With V trimmed by 3 bases and J by 5 bases, 11 bases remained unmatched. This CDR3 reads CASSFALLAGKNEQYF. For the CDR3, the DNA is TGTGCCAGCAGTTTTGCTCTCCTAGCGGGAAAGAACGAGCAGTACTTC.

The V and J genes are TRBV7-2 and TRBJ2-7; D is unresolved. Trimming pared 1 base from V and 3 bases from J, leaving 7 bases between. Germline CDR1 is SGHTA and CDR2 is FQGNSA. CDR3 length: 13 amino acids. In DNA, the CDR3 is TGTGCCAGCAGCTTAGGTCCCCACTACGAGCAGTACTTC. Translated: CASSLGPHYEQYF.

The rearrangement uses TRBV6-5 and TRBJ2-5, with 7 bases fitting TRBD2. Germline CDR1 reads MNHEY; CDR2 reads SVGAGI. V lost 0 bases to trimming and J lost 5 bases; unmatched junction nucleotides: 9. The CDR3 is 16 residues long. The CDR3: CASSYSLGGARETQYF. In DNA, the CDR3 is TGTGCCAGCAGTTACTCTCTGGGAGGGGCTAGGGAGACCCAGTACTTC.

V and J are TRBV27 and TRBJ2-2, with TRBD2 identical over 12 bases. The CDR3 runs to 17 residues. Germline V gene sequence: CDR1 MNHEY, CDR2 SMNVEV (reference sequence). V gave up 8 bases and J gave up 6 bases; unmatched junction bases: 13. The chain's CDR3 is CASGCVGTSGLAGELFF. CDR3 in DNA: TGTGCCAGCGGATGCGTCGGGACTAGCGGGCTGGCCGGGGAGCTGTTTTTT.

The chain links TRBV12-5 to TRBJ2-7; D perhaps matches TRBD1 (5 bases). V lost 0 bases, J lost 5 bases, and 14 bases lay in between. The CDR3 covers 15 residues. CDR1 and CDR2 from the germline V gene are LGHNT and FRNRAP. The CDR3 DNA reads TGTGCTAGTGGTTTGGTAAGGGGCAGGGTGCACGAGCAGTACTTC. This sequence encodes CASGLVRGRVHEQYF.

The rearrangement joins TRBV2 to TRBJ2-3; 11 bases fit TRBD2. Per the germline V gene, CDR1 is SNHLY and CDR2 is FYNNEI. CDR3 length: 16 amino acids. V was pared by 6 bases and J by 5 bases, with 10 bases of the junction left unmatched. The CDR3 DNA sequence: TGTGCCAGCAGGTGGCCTAGCGGGAGGCAGGGAGATACGCAGTATTTT. Its protein product is CASRWPSGRQGDTQYF.

The V gene is TRBV2, the J gene TRBJ2-5, with 7 nucleotides matching TRBD1. CDR1 and CDR2 (germline): SNHLY, FYNNEI. The V segment lost 1 base and the J segment 4 bases; nucleotides outside the gene matches: 6. The CDR3 runs to 15 residues. The DNA for the CDR3 is TGTGCCAGCAGTGAAGGACAGGGCAGTCTAGAGACCCAGTACTTC. Protein product: CASSEGQGSLETQYF.

This clone has a single count. The DNA of the CDR3 is TGTGCCAGCAGCAAAAGAACGGTTTACGAGCAGTACTTC. Translating gives CASSKRTVYEQYF. This chain links TRBV21-1 with TRBJ2-7; the D call TRBD2 from the table was never checked on the DNA. TRBV21-1 is a recognized pseudogene. The CDR3 runs 13 residues.